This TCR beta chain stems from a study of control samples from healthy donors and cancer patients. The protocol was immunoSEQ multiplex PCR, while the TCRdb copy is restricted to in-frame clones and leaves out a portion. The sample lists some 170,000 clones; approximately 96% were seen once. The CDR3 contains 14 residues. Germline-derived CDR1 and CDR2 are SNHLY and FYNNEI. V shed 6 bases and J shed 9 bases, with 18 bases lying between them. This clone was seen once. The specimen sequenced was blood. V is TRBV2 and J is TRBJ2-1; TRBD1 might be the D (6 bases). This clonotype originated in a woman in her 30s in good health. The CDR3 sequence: CASREWGHISEQFF. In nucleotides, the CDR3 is TGTGCCAGCAGGGAATGGGGACACATCAGTGAGCAGTTCTTC.